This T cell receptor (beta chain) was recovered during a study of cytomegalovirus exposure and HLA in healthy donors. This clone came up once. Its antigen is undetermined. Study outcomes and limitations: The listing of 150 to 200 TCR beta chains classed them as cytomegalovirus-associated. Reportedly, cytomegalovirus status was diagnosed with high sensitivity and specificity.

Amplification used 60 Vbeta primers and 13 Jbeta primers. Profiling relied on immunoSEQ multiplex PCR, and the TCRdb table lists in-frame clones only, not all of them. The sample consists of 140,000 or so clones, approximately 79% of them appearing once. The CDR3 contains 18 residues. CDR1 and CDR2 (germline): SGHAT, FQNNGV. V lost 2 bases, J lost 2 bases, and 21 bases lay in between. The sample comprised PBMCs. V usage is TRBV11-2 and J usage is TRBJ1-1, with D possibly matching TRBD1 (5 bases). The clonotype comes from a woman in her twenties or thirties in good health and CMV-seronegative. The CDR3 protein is CASSLSLWGRRSNTEAFF. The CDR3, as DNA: TGTGCCAGCAGCTTATCTCTCTGGGGCCGGCGGTCAAACACTGAAGCTTTCTTT.